The 8 T cell receptor beta chains in this list originate from one sample, sequenced in a study of T cell responses to AZD1222 COVID-19 vaccine (dated by TCRdb to 2020 to 2022). Sample time point, as interpreted from the label and publication: baseline before first vaccination. Receptor amplification or capture employed the immunoSEQ multiplex PCR assay. Sourced from immuneACCESS, this table was stored by TCRdb with only in-frame sequences that have V and J called. A share of the clones is absent; for the studies checked, an unresolved V gene accounts for under half, and the remainder has no known explanation. The sample table shows 150,000 to 200,000 clones, and over 80% are seen once. The ten largest clones capture approximately 1.9% of the sample. Sequencing was performed on peripheral blood, taken on day 0 of AZD1222 vaccination. The receptor set was obtained from an adult in good health.

The chain recombines TRBV7-2 with TRBJ1-1; D ambiguous. Trimming pared 4 bases from V and 4 bases from J, leaving 10 bases between. The CDR3 runs 13 residues. The germline V gene has CDR1 SGHTA and CDR2 FQGNSA. CDR3 residues: CASSSDGGTEAFF. The CDR3 region has the DNA TGTGCCAGCAGCTCCGACGGAGGCACTGAAGCTTTCTTT.

The chain joins TRBV2 to TRBJ2-7; D ambiguous. V lost 2 bases to trimming and J lost 2 bases, with 13 bases between them. Germline V gene sequence: CDR1 SNHLY, CDR2 FYNNEI. This CDR3 is built from 15 residues. The CDR3 region has the DNA TGTGCCAGCAGTGAACTGAATCCCCAAGCCTACGAGCAGTACTTC. It translates to CASSELNPQAYEQYF.

CDR3 DNA: TGCGCCAGCAGCCAAGAAGTAGCTACAGATACGCAGTATTTT. Protein: CASSQEVATDTQYF. The chain combines TRBV4-1 with TRBJ2-3; D call uncertain. The CDR3 length is 14 residues. The V end was cut by 0 bases, the J end by 3 bases, with 7 bases between. CDR1 and CDR2 (germline): MGHRA, YSYEKL.

The V and J genes are TRBV4-1 and TRBJ2-7; 10 bases line up with TRBD1. CDR3 length: 14 amino acids. The V and J ends lost 2 bases and 5 bases, in that order; junction bases with no gene match: 3. Germline V gene data show CDR1 as MGHRA and CDR2 as YSYEKL. The CDR3 DNA reads TGCGCCAGCAGCCAAAGACAGGGGGCGAACGAGCAGTACTTC. This gives the protein CASSQRQGANEQYF.

The rearrangement uses TRBV12-5 and TRBJ1-1; D is undetermined. Germline V gene data show CDR1 as LGHNT and CDR2 as FRNRAP. This CDR3 has 13 residues. Trimming took off 3 bases at V and 1 base at J, with 6 bases between the two ends. The CDR3 here is CASGFSGNTEAFF. CDR3 DNA: TGTGCTAGTGGTTTCTCGGGGAACACTGAAGCTTTCTTT. The full variable domain, rest sourced from reference TRBV12-5 and TRBJ1-1, is DARVTQTPRHKVTEMGQEVTMRCQPILGHNTVFWYRQTMMQGLELLAYFRNRAPLDDSGMPKDRFSAEMPDATLATLKIQPSEPRDSAVYFCASGFSGNTEAFFGQGTRLTVV.

The chain carries TRBV5-4 and TRBJ1-1; 7 bases map to TRBD1. This CDR3 spans 13 amino acids. Trimming removed 1 base from V and 6 bases from J; junction bases left unmatched: 3. Germline CDR1 SGHNT, CDR2 YYREEE (reference sequence). The CDR3 sequence: CASSLTGEPEAFF. The DNA for the CDR3 is TGTGCCAGCAGCTTGACAGGGGAGCCTGAAGCTTTCTTT.

The V gene is TRBV25-1, the J gene TRBJ1-3; 9 bases are shared with TRBD1. V gave up 6 bases and J gave up 6 bases; unmatched junction bases: 12. The CDR3 loop spans 16 amino acids. Germline loops: CDR1 MGHDK, CDR2 SYGVNS. CDR3 protein: CASRDAGTGSVNTIYF. CDR3 DNA sequence: TGTGCCAGCAGGGACGCCGGGACAGGGAGTGTAAACACCATATATTTT.

This clone was picked up a small number of times. V usage is TRBV7-6 and J usage is TRBJ2-2; tentatively, D is TRBD2 (5 bases). Germline-derived CDR1 and CDR2 are SGHVS and FNYEAQ. CDR3 size: 16 residues. V was trimmed by 1 base and J by 3 bases, leaving 12 bases between them. The CDR3 sequence: CASSLGIGGDTGELFF. The CDR3 region has the DNA TGTGCCAGCAGCTTAGGTATTGGAGGAGACACCGGGGAGCTGTTTTTT. Together with reference TRBV7-6 and TRBJ2-2, the CDR3 gives the full variable domain: GAGVSQSPRYKVTKRGQDVALRCDPISGHVSLYWYRQALGQGPEFLTYFNYEAQQDKSGLPNDRFSAERPEGSISTLTIQRTEQRDSAMYRCASSLGIGGDTGELFFGEGSRLTVL.